Shown below are 2 T cell receptor beta chains from a single sample sequenced in a study of Graves' ophthalmopathy and Graves' hyperthyroidism. Using RNA transcripts, the TCR beta CDR3 regions were amplified. Amplification began with first-round RT-PCR using HTBI primers, then second-round multiplex PCR was performed. TCRdb re-called the multiplex PCR reads through MiXCR, storing one row per CDR3 protein. The profile shows about 700,000 distinct CDR3 sequences, 40% of them singletons. The sequenced sample was peripheral blood. The receptors come from an adult man with Graves' ophthalmopathy.

This clonotype was recorded a few times. The chain carries TRBV7-2 and TRBJ1-4, with TRBD1 identical over 10 bases. CDR3 length equals 16 residues. V shed 4 bases, J shed 4 bases, and the junction held 6 bases outside the gene matches. Germline V CDR1 and CDR2: SGHTA, FQGNSA. This CDR3 reads CASSSGQGSGNEKLFF. CDR3 nucleotide sequence: TGTGCCAGCAGCTCGGGACAGGGGTCGGGTAATGAAAAACTGTTTTTT.

The table lists this clonotype with a few counts. The J gene is TRBJ2-7, the V gene TRBV2; the D gene is possibly TRBD1 (6 bases). The CDR3 loop spans 13 amino acids. Germline V gives CDR1 SNHLY, CDR2 FYNNEI. V dropped 4 bases and J dropped 4 bases, with 11 bases sitting between them. CDR3 sequence: CASSGTGLYEQYF. The CDR3 nucleotides read TGTGCCAGCAGTGGTACAGGGTTATACGAGCAGTACTTC.